A selection of T cell receptor beta chains follows, all from one sample in a study of T cells after somatic rescue of genetic block. Assay used: immunoSEQ multiplex PCR; TCRdb lists only in-frame clones, some missing. The sample lists about 88,000 clones, approximately 90% occurring once. Sequenced material: peripheral blood mononuclear cells (PBMCs). The receptors were gathered from a woman between 18 and 30 years old. Both conserved end residues are part of each CDR3. A D gene is named only where the DNA matches it firmly. The listing skips clone size in some rows; elsewhere it reads once, few, many or a size class.

cdr3_nt cdr3_aa d_call v_call clone_size j_call
TGTGCTAGTGGTTCAAACTCCTACAATGAGCAGTTCTTC CASGSNSYNEQFF . TRBV12-5 . TRBJ2-1
TGTGCCAGTAGCCCCGACAGGGATGACCACGAGCAGTACTTC CASSPDRDDHEQYF TRBD1 TRBV19 . TRBJ2-7
TGTGCCAGCAGTAGGGGCAGGACTAGCGCCTACAATGAGCAGTTCTTC CASSRGRTSAYNEQFF TRBD2 TRBV28 . TRBJ2-1
TGCGCCAGCAGCTCAGGGGGACGCCACCAAGAGACCCAGTACTTC CASSSGGRHQETQYF TRBD1 TRBV5-1 . TRBJ2-5
TGTGCCAGCAGCGCCACTATACCAGAGACCCAGTACTTC CASSATIPETQYF . TRBV7-6 once TRBJ2-5
TGTGCTAGCAGCCTGGGACAGGGTCTCTACGAGCAGTACTTC CASSLGQGLYEQYF TRBD1 TRBV7-7 . TRBJ2-7
TGCAGCGTGTTGGGGAGGCCCTCCTACAATGAGCAGTTCTTC CSVLGRPSYNEQFF . TRBV29-1 . TRBJ2-1
TGTGCCAGCAGTTTTGGATACGAGCAGTACTTC CASSFGYEQYF . TRBV27 once TRBJ2-7
TGTGCCAGCAGTGAAGCCTCGGACGGCTCCTACGAGCAGTACTTC CASSEASDGSYEQYF . TRBV6-1 . TRBJ2-7
TGTGCCAGCAGCTCGGATTTCATGAACACTGAAGCTTTCTTT CASSSDFMNTEAFF . TRBV11-3 . TRBJ1-1
TGCAGCGTTGAAGATCGAGAGGTCGGGTCCCTACAACACCGGGGAGCTGTTTTT CSVEDREVGSLQHRGAVF . TRBV29-1 . TRBJ2-2
TGCGCCAGCAGCCCTAGACCGGGACTAGCGAGACTTCCCCCCCTTTGGCAGTACTTC CASSPRPGLARLPPLWQYF TRBD2 TRBV5-1 . TRBJ2-7
TGTGCCAGCAGTTACTGGGACGGCATGAACACTGAAGCTTTCTTT CASSYWDGMNTEAFF . TRBV28 . TRBJ1-1
TGCGCCAGCAGCCAAGTACCGGGATCCACAGATACGCAGTATTTT CASSQVPGSTDTQYF . TRBV4-3 . TRBJ2-3
TGTGCCAGTAGTATTTTCCAGGACAGTAACTATGGCTACACCTTC CASSIFQDSNYGYTF . TRBV19 . TRBJ1-2
TGCGCCAGCAGCTTGGGAGGTGGGGGGCACTACCAAGAGACCCAGTACTTC CASSLGGGGHYQETQYF . TRBV5-1 . TRBJ2-5
TGCGCCAGCAGCTTCGGACAGGGGCCCACAGATACGCAGTATTTT CASSFGQGPTDTQYF TRBD1 TRBV5-1 . TRBJ2-3
TGTGCCAGCAGTCCCGGGGGAGAGGGGGTGACCCAGTACTTC CASSPGGEGVTQYF . TRBV2 once TRBJ2-5
TGTGCCACCAGCAGCGACCGGGATAGATATCAGCCCCAGCATTTT CATSSDRDRYQPQHF . TRBV15 . TRBJ1-5
TGTGCCAGCAGTACTAGCGGGACGGTAGAGACCCAGTACTTC CASSTSGTVETQYF TRBD2 TRBV6-1 . TRBJ2-5
TGTGCCAGCAGCGTGACGGACAGGGGGTTTGGGACCTCTGGAAACACCATATATTTT CASSVTDRGFGTSGNTIYF TRBD1 TRBV9 . TRBJ1-3
TGCGCCAGCAGCCCTAGCTCGGGAGCGCACAATGAGCAGTTCTTC CASSPSSGAHNEQFF . TRBV10-1 . TRBJ2-1
TGTGCCAGCACCAAAGAGGGAGTCCTCGAGACCCAGTACTTC CASTKEGVLETQYF . TRBV2 . TRBJ2-5
TGTGCCAGCAGTCTCTTGAGGCAAACCCAGCATTTT CASSLLRQTQHF . TRBV28 . TRBJ1-5
TGTGCCTGGAGTCCGGACAGAGAGGAGCCCCAGCATTTT CAWSPDREEPQHF . TRBV30 . TRBJ1-5
TGTGCCAGCAGTTACCTCGGGACTAGCGAGTACAATGAGCAGTTCTTC CASSYLGTSEYNEQFF TRBD2 TRBV6-5 . TRBJ2-1
TGTGCCAGCCGGTGGGAGGCAGATACGCAGTATTTT CASRWEADTQYF . TRBV28 . TRBJ2-3
TGTGCCAGCAGCTTTACCGGGACTAGCGGTAACACCGGGGAGCTGTTTTTT CASSFTGTSGNTGELFF TRBD2 TRBV7-8 . TRBJ2-2
TGCAGTGCTAGAGATGGGGGGCCCCAGCATTTT CSARDGGPQHF . TRBV20-1 . TRBJ1-5
TGTGCTAGTGGTTTGGAGGGCCGTGAAGGCTACACCTTC CASGLEGREGYTF . TRBV12-5 few TRBJ1-2
TGTGCCTGGAGTGTGGCTAGCGGGAGGCGTAGGAATGAGCAGTTCTTC CAWSVASGRRRNEQFF TRBD2 TRBV30 . TRBJ2-1
TGTGCCAGCAGCCCCGAAGGGCGGGAGGGCCCTGTGCAGTTCTTC CASSPEGREGPVQFF TRBD2 TRBV7-2 . TRBJ2-1
TGTGCCAGCAGTTTATTTGTTTATGGCTACACCTTC CASSLFVYGYTF . TRBV28 . TRBJ1-2
TGTGCCAGCAGCTTATACCCGGGACAGGGCTCAGGGCAGTACTTC CASSLYPGQGSGQYF TRBD1 TRBV7-8 . TRBJ2-7
TGTGCCAGCAGACCCATGTCAGGGCCTAGCACAGATACGCAGTATTTT CASRPMSGPSTDTQYF . TRBV11-3 . TRBJ2-3
TGTGCCAGCAGCCCCGGGAGGGGGGGCTATGGCTACACCTTC CASSPGRGGYGYTF . TRBV7-9 once TRBJ1-2
TGTGCCACTAGAGTTCAGGGCCACAATCAGCCCCAGCATTTT CATRVQGHNQPQHF . TRBV19 . TRBJ1-5
TGTGCCAGCAGCGTAGTCTCGGGGGGCTATGGCTACACCTTC CASSVVSGGYGYTF . TRBV9 . TRBJ1-2
TGTGCCAGCAGTTACTCGACGGGGGAAAAGTACTATGGCTACACCTTC CASSYSTGEKYYGYTF . TRBV6-5 . TRBJ1-2
TGTGCCAGCAGCCAAGATACTAGCGGGAGGGCCGCGCAGTATTTT CASSQDTSGRAAQYF TRBD2 TRBV4-2 . TRBJ2-3
TGTGCCAGCTCACCCCGAATGCAGCGGGAGGCCTCCTACAATGAGCAGTTCTTC CASSPRMQREASYNEQFF TRBD2 TRBV18 . TRBJ2-1
TGCGCCAGCAGCTTTCGGCCAGCGGGAGGGCCACGCTACGAGCAGTACTTC CASSFRPAGGPRYEQYF TRBD2 TRBV5-1 . TRBJ2-7
TGTGCCAGCACCCTGACAGGGGCCACCGGGGAGCTGTTTTTT CASTLTGATGELFF TRBD1 TRBV27 . TRBJ2-2
TGTGCCAGCAGTACGGTCAGCTCCTACAATGAGCAGTTCTTC CASSTVSSYNEQFF . TRBV27 . TRBJ2-1
TGTGCCAGCAGCCCACAGGGTTCTGGCTACACCTTC CASSPQGSGYTF . TRBV7-2 . TRBJ1-2
TGTGCCAGCAGCCCCGGCGGAGGGGTACTTAGTGGCTACACCTTC CASSPGGGVLSGYTF . TRBV5-6 . TRBJ1-2